The 7 T cell receptor beta chains presented below share a single source sample, sequenced in a study of T cell clonality in common variable immunodeficiency. Sequenced by immunoSEQ multiplex PCR; TCRdb stores in-frame clones only, minus some. The data show 50,000 to 60,000 clones, none appearing only once, with just over 2% held by the ten largest. Sequenced sample: peripheral blood mononuclear cells. These receptors were taken from a person between 18 and 70 years old in good health.

This clone appeared many times. The CDR3 extends 3 residues past the end of the read, so its final part is completed from the germline J gene. V gene TRBV7-3 combines with J gene TRBJ2-2; 8 nucleotides agree with TRBD2. Germline CDR1 is SGHTA and CDR2 is FQGTGA. The CDR3 loop spans 16 amino acids. J was trimmed by 5 bases and V by 4 bases; bases with no gene match: 9. Here the CDR3 reads CASSSQAGVGTGELFF. CDR3 DNA, as far as it was read: TGTGCCAGCAGCTCTCAAGCGGGAGTCGGAACCGGGGAG.

A few counts support this clone. The sequence runs out 3 residues before the end of the CDR3; the remainder is reconstructed from the germline J gene. The J gene is TRBJ1-2, the V gene TRBV7-9, with D possibly TRBD1 on 6 matching bases. The germline V gene has CDR1 SEHNR and CDR2 FQNEAQ (reference sequence). Trimming took off 2 bases at V and 7 bases at J, with 17 bases between the two ends. The CDR3 length is 15 residues. The sequenced CDR3 bases are TGTGCCAGCAGCTTAAGTTCCTCCAGGGGCGGTGGC. Encoded protein: CASSLSSSRGGG. In full, the CDR3 is CASSLSSSRGGGYTF.

A few counts support this clone. The read gets to within 3 residues of the CDR3 end, and the germline J gene fills in the rest. This chain connects TRBV19 to TRBJ2-2, with D perhaps matching TRBD2 (7 bases). CDR1 is LNHDA, CDR2 SQIVND, per germline (reference sequence). CDR3 length: 12 residues. The CDR3 loop is CTTGRAVGELFF. CDR3 DNA, as far as it was read: TGTACCACAGGGAGGGCTGTCGGGGAG. Full variable domain (missing parts from reference TRBV19 and TRBJ2-2): DGGITQSPKYLFRKEGQNVTLSCEQNLNHDAMYWYRQDPGQGLRLIYYSQIVNDFQKGDIAEGYSVSREKKESFPLTVTSAQKNPTAFYLCTTGRAVGELFFGEGSRLTVL.

This clone was detected many times. The read finishes 3 residues shy of the CDR3 end, and the germline J gene is used to complete it. This sample includes further DNA sequences coding for the same CDR3. The chain couples TRBV30 to TRBJ1-3; 8 positions agree with TRBD1. The CDR3 runs 16 residues. Germline V gives CDR1 GTSNPN, CDR2 SVGIG (reference sequence). V trimming: 1 base; J trimming: 3 bases; junction bases outside the gene matches: 8. CDR3 region: CAWSGHIGTGGNTIYF. The covered CDR3 bases are TGTGCCTGGAGTGGGCACATTGGGACAGGTGGAAACACC.

This clone was observed many times. The sequence runs out 3 residues before the end of the CDR3; the remainder is reconstructed from the germline J gene. V gene TRBV20-1 combines with J gene TRBJ2-7, with TRBD2 matching over 7 bases. The length of the CDR3 is 12 residues. Germline V gene lookup returns CDR1 DFQATT and CDR2 SNEGSKA (reference sequence). The V segment lost 6 bases and the J segment 4 bases; nucleotides outside the gene matches: 6. The CDR3 is CSAVAGNYEQYF. The DNA read from the CDR3 is TGCAGTGCCGTAGCGGGTAATTACGAG.

This clone was seen repeatedly, ten times or more. Sequencing ends 3 residues short of the CDR3 end; the germline J gene provides the rest. This chain connects TRBV10-1 to TRBJ2-2, with D tentatively TRBD1 (5 bases). V was clipped by 8 bases and J by 7 bases, with 11 bases between them. Germline CDR1 WNHNN, CDR2 SYGVQD (reference sequence). The CDR3 covers 12 residues. CDR3 region: CASGWGGGELFF. Partial CDR3 DNA: TGCGCCAGCGGTTGGGGCGGCGGGGAG.

This clone was counted ten times or more. The read stops 3 residues short of the end of the CDR3; the missing end is completed from the germline J gene. The chain employs TRBV20-1 and TRBJ2-7; 9 nucleotides agree with TRBD1. J gave up 2 bases and V 3 bases, and 5 bases lay outside the gene matches. The CDR3 has 14 amino acids. The germline V gene encodes CDR1 DFQATT and CDR2 SNEGSKA (reference sequence). CDR3: CSASPGQGPYEQYF. The sequenced part of the CDR3 DNA is TGCAGTGCTAGCCCCGGACAGGGGCCCTACGAG.